This is a list of T cell receptor beta chains from one sample in a study of shared clonotypes between healthy human individuals. Sequenced by immunoSEQ multiplex PCR; TCRdb stores in-frame clones only, minus some. The sample lists around 2.5 million clones; roughly 93% were seen once. Source material: naive CD4+ T cells from PBMCs. The receptors were gathered from a man aged 18 to 29 in good health. Some clones in this sample may be carry-over from other donors' samples. The CDR3 runs from the conserved cysteine through the conserved F or W. Fields, in order: J gene, V gene, clone size, D gene, CDR3 DNA, CDR3 protein. The D gene is left open where the match is weak. Rows give clone size only sometimes, using once, few, many, or a class for an expanded clone.

>TRBJ2-5|TRBV30|NA|NA
TGTGCCTGGGGCCCCCAAGAGACCCAGTACTTC
CAWGPQETQYF
>TRBJ1-4|TRBV7-2|NA|NA
TGTGCCAGCAGCTTAGGGGGGAATCCAGCTGAAAAACTGTTTTTT
CASSLGGNPAEKLFF
>TRBJ1-1|TRBV5-1|NA|NA
TGCGCCAGCAGCTCGACGGGACCGGCGAACACTGAGGCTTTCTTT
CASSSTGPANTEAFF
>TRBJ2-1|TRBV27|once|TRBD1
TGTGCCATCCACTATCCGGGACAGGGGTTTTTTGGTAGTGAGCAGTTCTTC
CAIHYPGQGFFGSEQFF
>TRBJ2-7|TRBV2|once|TRBD2
TGTGCCAGCCGACTAGCGGGAGAATCCCACGAGCAGTACTTC
CASRLAGESHEQYF
>TRBJ2-1|TRBV4-1|NA|TRBD2
TGCGCCAGCAGCCAAGCAGGGACTATATCGGGCCAGTTCTTC
CASSQAGTISGQFF
>TRBJ2-5|TRBV5-1|NA|TRBD1
TGCGCCAGCAGCGCCGGACAGGGGCAAGAGACCCAGTACTTC
CASSAGQGQETQYF
>TRBJ2-1|TRBV7-3|NA|NA
TGTGCCAGCAGCAACCGTGTGGACAATGAGCAGTTCTTC
CASSNRVDNEQFF
>TRBJ2-1|TRBV5-1|NA|NA
TGCGCCAGCAGCTTGATGGGGGGCGGACGAGTAGTAGGAAACAATGAGCAGTTCTTC
CASSLMGGGRVVGNNEQFF
>TRBJ1-3|TRBV6-6|NA|TRBD1
TGTGCCAGCACCATGGACAGGGGAACAGGAAACACCATATATTTT
CASTMDRGTGNTIYF
>TRBJ2-2|TRBV7-8|NA|NA
TGTGCCAGCAGGGCCGGACAAATCAACACCGGGGAGCTGTTTTTT
CASRAGQINTGELFF
>TRBJ2-7|TRBV5-1|NA|NA
TGCGCCAGCAGCTTAGCCGACACGTACTACGAGCAGTACTTC
CASSLADTYYEQYF
>TRBJ2-7|TRBV6-6|NA|NA
TGTGCCAGCAGTTACTCGGGCGAGCAGTACTTC
CASSYSGEQYF
>TRBJ1-5|TRBV5-5|NA|TRBD1
TGTGCCAGCAGCCGGGGGACAGGGAGCCTCAATCAGCCCCAGCATTTT
CASSRGTGSLNQPQHF
>TRBJ2-7|TRBV5-1|NA|TRBD2
TGCGCCAGCAGCTTGGGCCACGCTTTAGCGGGAGATGGTTACGAGCAGTACTTC
CASSLGHALAGDGYEQYF
>TRBJ2-1|TRBV7-2|NA|TRBD2
TGTGCCAGCAGCTTAGTGGCGGGAGGGCCAGTTGAGCAGTTCTTC
CASSLVAGGPVEQFF
>TRBJ1-1|TRBV10-3|NA|NA
TGTGCCATCAGTCCTGAGGGGGACACTGAAGCTTTCTTT
CAISPEGDTEAFF
>TRBJ1-2|TRBV2|NA|NA
TGTGCCATCTCCCGAGGAAATCGCGGCTACACCTTC
CAISRGNRGYTF
>TRBJ2-2|TRBV6-6|NA|NA
TGTGCCAGCAGTTACTCAGGCGCCGGCACCGGGGAGCTGTTTTTT
CASSYSGAGTGELFF
>TRBJ2-3|TRBV5-4|NA|TRBD1
TGTGCCAGCAGCCCAGGACAGGGCCGCACAGATACGCAGTATTTT
CASSPGQGRTDTQYF
>TRBJ1-2|TRBV13|NA|TRBD1
TGTGCCAGCAGCCCCGGGACAGGGTATGGCTACACCTTC
CASSPGTGYGYTF
>TRBJ2-5|TRBV6-5|NA|TRBD2
TGTGCCAGCAGTTGGACTAGCCCCGGAGGGCAAGAGACCCAGTACTTC
CASSWTSPGGQETQYF
>TRBJ1-2|TRBV14|NA|NA
TGTGCCAGCAGCCAAGTCTCGAACTATGGCTACACCTTC
CASSQVSNYGYTF
>TRBJ2-7|TRBV9|NA|TRBD2
TGTGCCAGCAGCGCATCGGGACTAGCGGGAGGCGAGCAGTACTTC
CASSASGLAGGEQYF
>TRBJ1-3|TRBV28|NA|NA
TGTGCCAGCAGTTTAGGGGGGGCTTTAAACACCATATATTTT
CASSLGGALNTIYF
>TRBJ2-3|TRBV7-8|NA|TRBD2
TGTGCCAGCAGCCCGTTAGCGGGAGGGCCAGATACGCAGTATTTT
CASSPLAGGPDTQYF